These 31 T cell receptor beta chains originate from one sample sequenced in a study of T cells in Graves' hyperthyroidism and ophthalmopathy. From RNA transcripts, TCR beta CDR3 regions were amplified. The study used the HTBI primer set for a first-round RT-PCR of the TCR CDR3. A single record per CDR3 protein comes from TCRdb applying MiXCR to the multiplex PCR reads. The sample shows hundreds of thousands of distinct CDR3 sequences, roughly 15% of them seen only once. Sequences were obtained from blood. All receptors come from a woman aged 18-29 years with Graves' hyperthyroidism.

In its sample, this clonotype was seen a few times. J is TRBJ2-2 and V is TRBV7-3; D ambiguous. Trimming took 0 bases from V and 4 from J, leaving 12 bases between them. This CDR3 is 16 amino acids long. Germline V gene lookup returns CDR1 SGHTA and CDR2 FQGTGA. The CDR3 DNA follows: TGTGCCAGCAGCTTAACGTATAATCCGGGCACCGGGGAGCTGTTTTTT. It translates to CASSLTYNPGTGELFF.

Ten or more counts support this clonotype. The chain joins TRBV12-3 or TRBV12-4 to TRBJ2-7; 12 positions agree with TRBD2. The junction had 7 bases not matched to a gene; V was cut back by 4 bases and J by 3 bases. CDR3 length equals 16 residues. The CDR3 here is CASSYGGLAGYYEQYF. CDR3 in DNA: TGTGCCAGCAGTTATGGAGGACTAGCGGGGTACTACGAGCAGTACTTC.

The table lists this clonotype with a few counts. The V call is TRBV7-9, the J call TRBJ2-2; the D is unclear. V lost 5 bases to trimming and J lost 2 bases, with 6 bases between them. This CDR3 spans 13 amino acids. In germline, CDR1 is SEHNR, CDR2 FQNEAQ (reference sequence). The CDR3: CASSTHNTGELFF. The CDR3 region has the DNA TGTGCCAGCAGCACCCACAACACCGGGGAGCTGTTTTTT. The full variable domain, with the rest looked up from reference TRBV7-9 and TRBJ2-2, is DTGVSQNPRHKITKRGQNVTFRCDPISEHNRLYWYRQTLGQGPEFLTYFQNEAQLEKSRLLSDRFSAERPKGSFSTLEIQRTEQGDSAMYLCASSTHNTGELFFGEGSRLTVL.

This clonotype was detected ten times or more. The rearrangement uses TRBV10-3 and TRBJ2-1; no clear D. V was trimmed by 3 bases and J by 6 bases, leaving 18 bases between them. This CDR3 is 16 amino acids long. The germline gives CDR1 ENHRY, CDR2 SYGVKD. The CDR3 nucleotides are TGTGCCATCAGTGAACACGGTACCAGTCGGGCCAATGAGCAGTTCTTC. Protein product: CAISEHGTSRANEQFF.

This clonotype was recorded many times. V gene TRBV7-9 combines with J gene TRBJ2-5; tentatively, D is TRBD1 or TRBD2 (5 bases each). This CDR3 spans 16 amino acids. CDR1 is SEHNR and CDR2 is FQNEAQ in the germline V gene (reference sequence). Trimming cost V 2 bases and J 3 bases, with 16 bases left between them. For the CDR3, the DNA is TGTGCCAGCAGCTTATGGGGGAGAGGGTCCAAAGAGACCCAGTACTTC. Translation: CASSLWGRGSKETQYF.

This chain uses TRBV29-1 with TRBJ1-2; D possibly corresponds to TRBD1 (6 bases). Germline assignment: CDR1 SQVTM and CDR2 ANQGSEA. V lost 4 bases and J lost 6, with 15 bases in between. The CDR3 extends over 13 amino acids. CDR3 sequence reads: CSVVGQGRNGYTF. The CDR3 DNA follows: TGCAGCGTTGTAGGGCAGGGGAGGAATGGCTACACCTTC.

This clonotype was counted at least ten times. The chain joins TRBV7-9 to TRBJ2-5, with a possible D match to TRBD1 (6 bases). V was clipped by 1 base and J by 4 bases, with 19 bases between them. Germline V lookup: CDR1 SEHNR, CDR2 FQNEAQ (reference sequence). This CDR3 comprises 17 residues. The CDR3 DNA is TGTGCCAGCAGCTTAGTGGGCAGGGGAAAAATAAGAGAGACCCAGTACTTC. Its translation is CASSLVGRGKIRETQYF. The variable domain in full, completed from reference TRBV7-9 and TRBJ2-5, reads DTGVSQNPRHKITKRGQNVTFRCDPISEHNRLYWYRQTLGQGPEFLTYFQNEAQLEKSRLLSDRFSAERPKGSFSTLEIQRTEQGDSAMYLCASSLVGRGKIRETQYFGPGTRLLVL.

This clonotype was picked up many times. J is TRBJ1-1 and V is TRBV7-9; D remains ambiguous. The V end was cut by 7 bases, the J end by 1 base, with 13 bases between. CDR3 length: 14 amino acids. The germline CDR1 and CDR2 sequences are SEHNR and FQNEAQ (reference sequence). The CDR3 loop reads CASTPFAENTEAFF. The DNA of the CDR3 is TGTGCCAGCACCCCCTTCGCGGAGAACACTGAAGCTTTCTTT.

In DNA, the CDR3 is TGTGCCAGCGGTCCACAGGGTAACTATGGCTACACCTTC. It specifies CASGPQGNYGYTF. The chain has TRBV28 and TRBJ1-2; TRBD1 might be the D (6 bases). The V end lost 8 bases, the J end lost 1 base, and 11 bases lay between the germline ends. Germline V CDR1 and CDR2: MDHEN, SYDVKM. This CDR3 contains 13 residues.

As regards this clonotype: Germline is not matched at one junction end, which may reflect a read error. V is TRBV11-2 and J is TRBJ2-7; D not certain. Germline lookup yields CDR1 SGHAT and CDR2 FQNNGV. This CDR3 is built from 12 residues. The CDR3 sequence: CASGLGSYEQYF. Here the CDR3 DNA reads TGTGCCAGCGGCTTGGGCTCTTACGAGCAGTACTTC.

The chain recombines TRBV24-1 with TRBJ2-1, with D perhaps being TRBD1 or TRBD2 (5 bases each). The CDR3 contains 16 residues. Germline CDR1 KGHDR, CDR2 SFDVKD. Trimming removed 7 bases at V and 1 base at J, with 16 bases between. The DNA for the CDR3 is TGTGCCACCAGGGACCGGGACCCGGGTTCCTACAATGAGCAGTTCTTC. Protein: CATRDRDPGSYNEQFF.

The table lists this clonotype with a few counts. V gene TRBV15 combines with J gene TRBJ2-3; D not resolved. The V gene's germline CDR1 is LNHNV and CDR2 YYDKDF (reference sequence). This CDR3 comprises 15 residues. V dropped 4 bases and J dropped 3 bases, with 14 bases sitting between them. In DNA, the CDR3 is TGTGCCACCAGCAAAGGATGGGGTACGACAGATACGCAGTATTTT. It encodes CATSKGWGTTDTQYF.

In this sample, this clonotype turned up many times. Here the CDR3 reads CASSGGLAGGIHEQYF. For the CDR3, the DNA is TGTGCCAGCAGCGGGGGACTAGCGGGAGGTATCCACGAGCAGTACTTC. The V call is TRBV9, the J call TRBJ2-7, with TRBD2 matching over 15 bases. V gave up 3 bases and J gave up 5 bases; unmatched junction bases: 6. The CDR3 length is 16 residues. Germline CDR1 SGDLS, CDR2 YYNGEE.

The chain carries TRBV10-1 and TRBJ2-1, with 11 bases fitting TRBD2. The CDR3 loop spans 19 amino acids. V dropped 2 bases and J dropped 4; count of bases not matched to a gene: 13. Germline values: CDR1 WNHNN, CDR2 SYGVQD (reference sequence). The CDR3 bases are TGCGCCAGCAGTGAGCGACTAGCGGGAAAGAGAGGAAGGTACAATGAGCAGTTCTTC. Protein product: CASSERLAGKRGRYNEQFF.

Ten or more counts support this clonotype. The chain uses TRBV12-3 or TRBV12-4 and TRBJ2-7, with TRBD1 matching over 9 bases. V lost 6 bases to trimming and J lost 6 bases; unmatched junction nucleotides: 9. The CDR3 is 14 residues long. The CDR3, as DNA: TGTGCCAGCAGCTATCCGGGACAGGGCGCCGAGCAGTACTTC. Translating gives CASSYPGQGAEQYF.

This clonotype was counted between two and nine times. V usage is TRBV19 and J usage is TRBJ1-2; TRBD1 aligns across 8 bases. After removal of 9 bases from V and 4 bases from J, the junction contained 10 bases not matched to a gene. Germline V lookup: CDR1 LNHDA, CDR2 SQIVND (reference sequence). The CDR3 sequence is 14 residues long. DNA for the CDR3: TGTGCCAGCAACCCGGGAACAGGGGGCTATGGCTACACCTTC. Residues: CASNPGTGGYGYTF.

This chain links TRBV7-7 with TRBJ2-1, with D possibly TRBD2 on 7 matching bases. With 4 bases removed from V and 4 bases from J, the gap between germline ends came to 11 bases. This CDR3 comprises 14 residues. Germline assignment: CDR1 SSHAT and CDR2 FNYEAQ (reference sequence). The CDR3 loop is CASSSGGLYNEQFF. CDR3 nucleotides: TGTGCCAGCAGCTCCGGGGGGCTTTACAATGAGCAGTTCTTC.

The table lists this clonotype with many counts. The rearrangement uses TRBV6-1 and TRBJ1-2; maybe TRBD1 (5 bases). The V and J ends lost 6 bases and 8 bases respectively, with 22 bases between them. The CDR3 has 15 residues. The V gene's germline CDR1 is MNHNS and CDR2 SASEGT. In DNA, the CDR3 is TGTGCCAGCAGCCACCACGCGCGCAGGGAGCAAGGCTACACCTTC. This translates into CASSHHARREQGYTF.

At least ten counts were recorded for this clonotype. This chain links TRBV10-3 with TRBJ2-5; D gene unclear. V was clipped by 4 bases and J by 5 bases, with 11 bases between them. The CDR3 covers 13 residues. Germline V CDR1 and CDR2: ENHRY, SYGVKD. CDR3 sequence: CAISVVHLETQYF. The CDR3 nucleotides read TGTGCCATCAGTGTTGTGCATCTGGAGACCCAGTACTTC.

The CDR3 DNA is TGTGCCAGCAGCATCGGGGACAGCCTCTACGAGCAGTACTTC. Its translation is CASSIGDSLYEQYF. This chain uses TRBV5-6 with TRBJ2-7, with 7 bases aligning to TRBD1. With 4 bases clipped from V and 3 bases from J, the junction kept 7 bases outside the gene matches. Germline CDR1 is SGHDT and CDR2 is YYEEEE. The CDR3 totals 14 residues.

The chain is built from TRBV6-1 and TRBJ1-2, with no clear D. Germline V CDR1 and CDR2: MNHNS, SASEGT. V lost 6 bases, J lost 1 base, and 6 bases lay in between. The CDR3 is made up of 12 amino acids. CDR3: CASSKLNYGYTF. Written as DNA, the CDR3 is TGTGCCAGCAGCAAGCTTAACTATGGCTACACCTTC.

The chain recombines TRBV4-1 with TRBJ1-5; no clear D gene. Germline assignment: CDR1 MGHRA and CDR2 YSYEKL. The CDR3 loop spans 16 amino acids. The V end lost 3 bases, the J end lost 0 bases, and 12 bases lay between the germline ends. The CDR3 DNA reads as TGCGCCAGCAGCCACCCCGTAGGGAATAGCAATCAGCCCCAGCATTTT. This gives the protein CASSHPVGNSNQPQHF.

This clonotype has more than one count but fewer than ten. V gene TRBV4-3 combines with J gene TRBJ2-4, with TRBD1 as a possible D gene (5 bases). The CDR3 covers 22 residues. V shed 0 bases and J shed 0 bases, with 27 bases lying between them. Germline V gene sequence: CDR1 LGHNA, CDR2 YSLEER. The CDR3 sequence: CASSQDLRTSATVFLAKNIQYF. The DNA of the CDR3 is TGCGCCAGCAGCCAAGACTTAAGGACATCGGCGACGGTATTCTTAGCCAAAAACATTCAGTACTTC.

This clonotype was recorded at least ten times. The junction departs from germline at one end; a sequencing error may be responsible. The CDR3 spells CASSLGTGGTEAFF. The CDR3 region has the DNA TGTGCCAGCAGCTTAGGGACAGGCGGCACTGAAGCTTTCTTT. The chain couples TRBV12-3 or TRBV12-4 to TRBJ1-1; 8 bases fit TRBD1. The CDR3 totals 14 residues.

This clonotype was counted many times. The J gene is TRBJ2-7, the V gene TRBV20-1, with D uncertain. V lost 3 bases to trimming and J lost 0 bases, with 15 bases between them. CDR1 is DFQATT and CDR2 is SNEGSKA in the germline V gene (reference sequence). CDR3 length equals 15 residues. The CDR3 region has the DNA TGCAGTGCTAGCCCCCCGACCGCAAGCTCCTACGAGCAGTACTTC. Residues: CSASPPTASSYEQYF.

This clonotype was seen many times. This rearrangement joins TRBV6-1 to TRBJ1-2, with 7 positions matching TRBD1. CDR1 is MNHNS and CDR2 is SASEGT in the germline V gene. The CDR3 runs to 17 residues. Trimming cost V 6 bases and J 9 bases; bases outside gene matches: 22. The CDR3 spells CASRVDRVGGGLESYTF. DNA for the CDR3: TGTGCCAGCAGGGTCGACAGGGTTGGGGGGGGGTTGGAGAGCTACACCTTC.

This clonotype appeared many times. The CDR3 DNA reads TGTGCCACCCAGGTGGGACAGGGGCCGCCCCTACCGAACACCGGGGAGCTGTTTTTT. Protein: CATQVGQGPPLPNTGELFF. The rearrangement links TRBV7-8 to TRBJ2-2, with 10 bases that match TRBD1. The CDR3 sequence is 19 residues long. Looked up from germline, CDR1 is SGHVS and CDR2 is FQNEAQ. V lost 10 bases to trimming and J lost 0 bases; unmatched junction nucleotides: 17.

This clonotype appeared many times. V is TRBV2 and J is TRBJ2-1, with TRBD1 matching 9 bases. The J segment lost 7 bases and the V segment lost 6 bases, leaving 10 bases of the junction unmatched. Per germline, CDR1 SNHLY and CDR2 FYNNEI. There are 15 residues in the CDR3. The CDR3 DNA reads TGTGCCAGCAGCGAGGGGACAGGGTGGGCTAATGAGCAGTTCTTC. Its protein is CASSEGTGWANEQFF. Supplemented by reference TRBV2 and TRBJ2-1, the full variable domain reads EPEVTQTPSHQVTQMGQEVILRCVPISNHLYFYWYRQILGQKVEFLVSFYNNEISEKSEIFDDQFSVERPDGSNFTLKIRSTKLEDSAMYFCASSEGTGWANEQFFGPGTRLTVL.

The chain has TRBV6-1 and TRBJ2-2, with a weak D call TRBD1 (6 bases). CDR1 is MNHNS, CDR2 SASEGT, per germline. Trimming stripped 6 bases from V and 3 bases from J, with 11 bases between. This CDR3 region has 14 residues. This CDR3 reads CASRRQADTGELFF. As DNA, the CDR3 is TGTGCCAGCAGAAGACAGGCTGACACCGGGGAGCTGTTTTTT.

The chain combines TRBV11-3 with TRBJ2-6; the D is unclear. The germline V gene has CDR1 SGHNT and CDR2 YENEEA. The CDR3 sequence is 16 residues long. V gave up 7 bases and J gave up 1 base, with 14 bases separating them. The CDR3 reads CASTRRLGSGANVLTF. CDR3 DNA sequence: TGTGCCAGCACCCGCCGTCTGGGGTCTGGGGCCAACGTCCTGACTTTC.

This clonotype was found many times. The chain recombines TRBV7-2 with TRBJ2-5, with a tentative D call TRBD2 (6 bases). The CDR3 is 15 residues long. Germline V gene sequence: CDR1 SGHTA, CDR2 FQGNSA. The V and J ends lost 5 bases and 1 base respectively, with 14 bases between them. CDR3 amino acids: CASSQRAPSQETQYF. Here the CDR3 DNA reads TGTGCCAGCAGCCAGCGGGCACCTTCCCAAGAGACCCAGTACTTC.